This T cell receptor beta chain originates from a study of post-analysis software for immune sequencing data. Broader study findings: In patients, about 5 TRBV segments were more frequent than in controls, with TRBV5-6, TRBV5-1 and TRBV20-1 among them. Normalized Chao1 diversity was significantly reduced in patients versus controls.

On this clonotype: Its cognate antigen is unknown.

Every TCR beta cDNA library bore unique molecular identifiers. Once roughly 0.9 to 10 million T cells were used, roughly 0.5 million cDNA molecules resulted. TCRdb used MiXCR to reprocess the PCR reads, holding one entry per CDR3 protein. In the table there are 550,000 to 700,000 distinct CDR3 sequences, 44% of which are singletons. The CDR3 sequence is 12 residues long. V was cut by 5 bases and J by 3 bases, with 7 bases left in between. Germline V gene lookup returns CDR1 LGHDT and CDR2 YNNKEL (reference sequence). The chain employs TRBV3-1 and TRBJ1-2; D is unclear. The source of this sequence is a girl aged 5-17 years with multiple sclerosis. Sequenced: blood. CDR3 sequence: CASSSEYYGYTF. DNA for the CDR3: TGTGCCAGCAGCTCGGAGTACTATGGCTACACCTTC.